Here is one TCR beta chain with its context. V was pared by 5 bases and J by 5 bases, with 3 bases of the junction left unmatched. Germline loops: CDR1 PRHDT, CDR2 FYEKMQ (reference sequence). This CDR3 is 14 amino acids long. Those enrolled, adults aged roughly 18 to 100 years, came from about two dozen US areas. The data are from a study of blood T cell repertoires in COVID-19. Study summary: Sources were T cells, B-cell-depleted T cells, or PBMCs; the material itself was cDNA or gDNA.

The assay was immunoSEQ multiplex PCR, and TCRdb's table has in-frame clones only and misses some. The table has about 240,000 clones, roughly 80% seen once. This sequence originates from a woman between 40 and 55 years old who had been exposed to COVID-19. The V gene is TRBV13, the J gene TRBJ1-4, with 9 bases fitting TRBD1. The sample taken for sequencing was PBMCs or T cells enriched from blood (not recorded which). The chain's CDR3 is CASSAGTGNEKLFF. CDR3 sequence (DNA): TGTGCCAGCAGCGCCGGGACAGGGAATGAAAAACTGTTTTTT.